The clone carrying this T cell receptor (beta chain) was seen only once. The antigen remains undetermined. Produced via immunoSEQ multiplex PCR; TCRdb's table is partial and in-frame only. This table holds tens of thousands of clones, 66% found once. These data originate in a study of monozygotic twins with cystic fibrosis. The study's findings and limits: Monozygotic CF twin pairs shared significantly more nucleotide-identical clonotypes than unrelated CF individuals did.

Germline V gene lookup returns CDR1 SGHRS and CDR2 YFSETQ. The CDR3 has 17 amino acids. V lost 2 bases, J lost 2 bases, and 4 bases stayed unmatched. Sequencing was done on a sample of blood. This clonotype originated in a girl aged 5 to 17 with cystic fibrosis. The chain carries TRBV5-1 and TRBJ2-5; 15 positions match TRBD2. In DNA form, the CDR3 reads TGCGCCAGCAGCTTAACGGGACTAGCGGGAGGTCAAGAGACCCAGTACTTC. This encodes CASSLTGLAGGQETQYF.